The entry below gives a single T cell receptor beta chain sequence along with its context. In the original processing: For the immunoSEQ data, sequences were junction-only without quality scores, so filtering differed. Only in-frame clones appear in the TCRdb table, and some are missing; sequencing was by immunoSEQ multiplex PCR. Clonal size and the V and J genes are those of that table, whereas D and trimming came from the DNA. The table has around 700,000 clones, about two thirds seen once; the top ten hold about 1.7%. The sample comes from a study of shared clonotypes between healthy human individuals. Sequencing was done on a sample of memory CD4+ T cells sorted from blood. The subset: CD45RA-negative fraction. The origin of this receptor is a woman between 25 and 40 years old in good health.

This CDR3 is CASSFRVASGSLGGNIQYF. The CDR3 coding sequence is TGTGCCAGCAGCTTTAGAGTAGCTAGCGGGTCGCTGGGGGGAAACATTCAGTACTTC. The chain is built from TRBV7-2 and TRBJ2-4; 8 nucleotides align to TRBD2. From germline, CDR1 is SGHTA and CDR2 FQGNSA. Trimming removed 3 bases from V and 6 bases from J; junction bases left unmatched: 19. The CDR3 is 19 residues long.